This T cell receptor beta chain was sequenced in a study of blood T cell repertoires in COVID-19 (dated by TCRdb to between 2020 and 2021). Context from the whole study: Samples from collaborators originated in the United States, Italy and Spain and spanned both the acute and convalescent phases of COVID-19. The material from the prospective study consisted of cDNA or gDNA derived from T cells, B-cell-depleted T cells, or PBMCs. Subjects who had been exposed to COVID-19, were actively infected with it, or had recovered from it provided the deeply sampled blood TCRbeta repertoires that made up the dataset. A freely available public database, intended as a resource for researchers studying the immune response to SARS-CoV-2, is where the repertoires were released. Samples came from the ongoing ImmuneRACE study (first 160 participants) plus 1,254 subjects from 6 global collaborators. A de-identified subject ID, COVID-19 status, age in years and sex were almost always included in the sample metadata. HLA class I and class II types, where available, came from metadata supplied by the sample provider rather than from assay-based typing.

General conclusions and limits of the study: How much clinical and demographic metadata was included differed by source and by participant, and the metadata was provided uncurated.

This clone was counted between two and nine times. Its antigen specificity is not known. No base quality values were provided; no much bigger clone lies one nucleotide off. The same CDR3 arises from other DNA sequences in this sample as well. TCRbeta CDR3 regions were amplified from genomic DNA using the immunoSEQ Assay, a bias-controlled multiplex PCR. The authors' analysis ran thus. The number of nucleated cells in each sample was estimated from the amplification of reference gene primers within the assay. To quantify the absolute abundance of each unique TCRbeta CDR3 rearrangement, sequence reads were collapsed and filtered. For each sample, productive Simpson clonality was calculated by taking the square root of Simpson's diversity index across productive rearrangements. TCRdb limited this immuneACCESS table to in-frame rearrangements with V and J called. A share of clones is missing; checked studies link under half to unresolved V genes, and the rest is unexplained. V, J and clone size reflect that table, while D and trimming were determined from the DNA. This sample gives approximately 220,000 clones in total; around 80% of them show up just once. Approximately 30% of the sample rests with the top ten.

CDR1 and CDR2 are read off the germline V gene (reference sequence) as PRHDT and FYEKMQ. From the cysteine through the phenylalanine, the CDR3 covers 15 amino acids. Left in the record is the CDR3 DNA by itself, 45 bases read in frame from the first base. Trimmed from V: 1 base; trimmed from J: 2 bases; junction bases lacking a gene match: 2. Collaborating institutions collected whole blood in K2EDTA tubes following their own protocols. For TCRbeta analysis, collaborators shipped samples in one of three forms: frozen whole blood, isolated PBMCs, or DNA extracted from either of those sample types. The material sequenced was peripheral blood. The sequence was collected from a man aged 35 to 55 with acute or convalescent COVID-19. The sequence links TRBV13 to TRBJ2-7, with 10 middle bases fitting TRBD1. The DNA sequence is given as TGTGCCAGCAGCTTAGAGGGACAGGGGACCTACGAGCAGTACTTC. Its translation reads: CASSLEGQGTYEQYF.